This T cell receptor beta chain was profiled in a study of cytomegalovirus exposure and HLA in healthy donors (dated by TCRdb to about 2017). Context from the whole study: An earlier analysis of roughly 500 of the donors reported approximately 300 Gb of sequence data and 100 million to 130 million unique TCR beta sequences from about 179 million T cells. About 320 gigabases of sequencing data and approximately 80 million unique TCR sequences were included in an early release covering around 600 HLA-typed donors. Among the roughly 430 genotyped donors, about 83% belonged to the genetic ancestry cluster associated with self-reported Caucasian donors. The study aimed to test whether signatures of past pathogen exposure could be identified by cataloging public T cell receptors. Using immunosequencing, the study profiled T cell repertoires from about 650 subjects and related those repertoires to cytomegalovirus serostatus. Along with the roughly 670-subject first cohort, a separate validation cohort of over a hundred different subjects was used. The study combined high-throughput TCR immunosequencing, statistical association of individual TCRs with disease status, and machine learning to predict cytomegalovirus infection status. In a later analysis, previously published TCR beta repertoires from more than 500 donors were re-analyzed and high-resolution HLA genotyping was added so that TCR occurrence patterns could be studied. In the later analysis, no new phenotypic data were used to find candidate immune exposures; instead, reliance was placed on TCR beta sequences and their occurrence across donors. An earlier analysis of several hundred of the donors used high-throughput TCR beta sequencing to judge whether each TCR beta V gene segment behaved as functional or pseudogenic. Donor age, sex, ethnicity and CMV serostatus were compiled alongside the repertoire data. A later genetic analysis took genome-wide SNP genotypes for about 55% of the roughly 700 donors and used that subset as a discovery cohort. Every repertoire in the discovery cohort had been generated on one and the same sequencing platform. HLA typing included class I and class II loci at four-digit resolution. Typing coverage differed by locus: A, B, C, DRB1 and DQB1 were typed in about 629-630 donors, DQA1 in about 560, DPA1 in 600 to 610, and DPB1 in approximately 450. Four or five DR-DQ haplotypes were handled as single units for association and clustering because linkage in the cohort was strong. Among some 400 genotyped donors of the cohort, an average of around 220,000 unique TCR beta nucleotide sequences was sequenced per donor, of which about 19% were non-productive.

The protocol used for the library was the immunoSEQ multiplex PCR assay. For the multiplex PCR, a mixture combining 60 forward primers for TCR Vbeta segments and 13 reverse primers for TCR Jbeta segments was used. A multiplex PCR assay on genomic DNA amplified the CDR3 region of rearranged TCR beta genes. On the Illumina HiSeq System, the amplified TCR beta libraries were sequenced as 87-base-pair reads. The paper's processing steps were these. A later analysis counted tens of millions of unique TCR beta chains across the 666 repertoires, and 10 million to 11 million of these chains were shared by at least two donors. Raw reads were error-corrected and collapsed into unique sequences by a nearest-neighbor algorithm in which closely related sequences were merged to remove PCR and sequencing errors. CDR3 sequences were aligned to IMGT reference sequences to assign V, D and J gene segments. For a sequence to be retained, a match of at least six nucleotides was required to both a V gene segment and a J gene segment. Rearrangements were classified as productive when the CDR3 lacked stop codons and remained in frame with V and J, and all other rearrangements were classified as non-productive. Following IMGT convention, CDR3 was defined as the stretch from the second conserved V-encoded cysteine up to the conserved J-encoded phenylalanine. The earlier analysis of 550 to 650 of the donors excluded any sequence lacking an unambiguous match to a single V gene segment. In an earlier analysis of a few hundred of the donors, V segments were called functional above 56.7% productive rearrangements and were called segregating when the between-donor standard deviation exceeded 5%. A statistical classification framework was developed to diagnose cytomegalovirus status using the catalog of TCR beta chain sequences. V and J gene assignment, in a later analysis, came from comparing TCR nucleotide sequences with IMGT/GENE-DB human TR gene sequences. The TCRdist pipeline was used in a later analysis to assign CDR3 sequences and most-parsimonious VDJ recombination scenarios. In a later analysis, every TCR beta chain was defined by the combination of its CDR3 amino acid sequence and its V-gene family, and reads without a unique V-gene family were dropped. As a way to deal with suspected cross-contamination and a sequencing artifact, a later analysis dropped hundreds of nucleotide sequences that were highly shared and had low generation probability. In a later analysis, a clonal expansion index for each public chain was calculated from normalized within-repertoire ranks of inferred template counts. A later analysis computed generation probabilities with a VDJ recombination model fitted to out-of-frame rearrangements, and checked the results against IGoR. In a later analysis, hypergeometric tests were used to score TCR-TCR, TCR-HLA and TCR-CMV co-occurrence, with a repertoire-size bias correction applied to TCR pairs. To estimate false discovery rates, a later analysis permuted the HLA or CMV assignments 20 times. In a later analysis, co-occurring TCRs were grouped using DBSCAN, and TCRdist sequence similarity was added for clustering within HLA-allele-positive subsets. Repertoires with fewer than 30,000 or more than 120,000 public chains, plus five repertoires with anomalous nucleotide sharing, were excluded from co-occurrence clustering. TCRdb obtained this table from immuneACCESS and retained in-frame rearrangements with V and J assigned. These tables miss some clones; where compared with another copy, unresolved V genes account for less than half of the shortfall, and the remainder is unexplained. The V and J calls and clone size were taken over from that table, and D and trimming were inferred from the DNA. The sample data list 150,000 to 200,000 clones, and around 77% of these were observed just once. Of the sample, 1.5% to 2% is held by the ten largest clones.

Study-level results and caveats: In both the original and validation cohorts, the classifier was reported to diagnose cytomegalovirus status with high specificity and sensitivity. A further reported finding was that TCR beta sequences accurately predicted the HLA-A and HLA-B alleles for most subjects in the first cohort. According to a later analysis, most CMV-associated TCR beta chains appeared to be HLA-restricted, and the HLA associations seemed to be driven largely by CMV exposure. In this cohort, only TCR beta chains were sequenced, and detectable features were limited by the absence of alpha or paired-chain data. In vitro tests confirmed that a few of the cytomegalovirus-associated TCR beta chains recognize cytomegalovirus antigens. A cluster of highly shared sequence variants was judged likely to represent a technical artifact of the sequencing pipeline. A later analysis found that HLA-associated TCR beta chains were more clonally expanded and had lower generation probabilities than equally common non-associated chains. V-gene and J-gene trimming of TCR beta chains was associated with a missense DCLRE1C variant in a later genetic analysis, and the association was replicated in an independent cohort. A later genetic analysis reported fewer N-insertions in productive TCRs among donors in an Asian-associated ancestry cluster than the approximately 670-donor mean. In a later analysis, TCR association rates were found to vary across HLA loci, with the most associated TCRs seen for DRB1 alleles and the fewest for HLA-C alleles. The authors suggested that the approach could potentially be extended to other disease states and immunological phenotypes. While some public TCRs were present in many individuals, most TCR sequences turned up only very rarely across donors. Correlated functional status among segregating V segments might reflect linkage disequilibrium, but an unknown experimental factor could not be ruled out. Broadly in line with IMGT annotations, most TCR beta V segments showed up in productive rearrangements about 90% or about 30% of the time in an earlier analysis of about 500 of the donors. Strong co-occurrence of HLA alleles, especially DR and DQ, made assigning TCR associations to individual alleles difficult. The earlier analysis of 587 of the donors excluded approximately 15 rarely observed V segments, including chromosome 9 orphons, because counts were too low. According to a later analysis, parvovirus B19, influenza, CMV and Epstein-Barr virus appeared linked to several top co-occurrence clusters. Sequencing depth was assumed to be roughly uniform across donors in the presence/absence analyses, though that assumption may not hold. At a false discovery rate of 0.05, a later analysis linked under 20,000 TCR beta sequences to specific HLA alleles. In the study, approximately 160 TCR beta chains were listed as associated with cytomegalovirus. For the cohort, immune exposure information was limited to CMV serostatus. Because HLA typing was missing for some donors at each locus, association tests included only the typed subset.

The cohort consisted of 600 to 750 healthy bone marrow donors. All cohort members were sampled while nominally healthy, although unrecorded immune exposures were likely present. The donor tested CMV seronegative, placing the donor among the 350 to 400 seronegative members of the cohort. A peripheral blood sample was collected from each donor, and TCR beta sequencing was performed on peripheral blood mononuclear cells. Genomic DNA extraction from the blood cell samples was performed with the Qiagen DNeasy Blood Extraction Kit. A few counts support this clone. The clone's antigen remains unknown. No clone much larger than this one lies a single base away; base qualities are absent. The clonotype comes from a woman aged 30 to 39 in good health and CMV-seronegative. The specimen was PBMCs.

The sequence in DNA is TGTGCCAGCAGTTCGTGGAGGGCTAATGAAAAACTGTTTTTT. It translates as CASSSWRANEKLFF. The rearranged segments are TRBV28 and TRBJ1-4, with no D gene named confidently. The germline V gene yields MDHEN for CDR1 and SYDVKM for CDR2. V sheds 4 bases and J sheds 3 bases, leaving 9 bases between their ends. Inclusive of the bounding cysteine and phenylalanine, the CDR3 is 14 residues long. Only CDR3 DNA is held: 42 bases, read in frame from base 1.